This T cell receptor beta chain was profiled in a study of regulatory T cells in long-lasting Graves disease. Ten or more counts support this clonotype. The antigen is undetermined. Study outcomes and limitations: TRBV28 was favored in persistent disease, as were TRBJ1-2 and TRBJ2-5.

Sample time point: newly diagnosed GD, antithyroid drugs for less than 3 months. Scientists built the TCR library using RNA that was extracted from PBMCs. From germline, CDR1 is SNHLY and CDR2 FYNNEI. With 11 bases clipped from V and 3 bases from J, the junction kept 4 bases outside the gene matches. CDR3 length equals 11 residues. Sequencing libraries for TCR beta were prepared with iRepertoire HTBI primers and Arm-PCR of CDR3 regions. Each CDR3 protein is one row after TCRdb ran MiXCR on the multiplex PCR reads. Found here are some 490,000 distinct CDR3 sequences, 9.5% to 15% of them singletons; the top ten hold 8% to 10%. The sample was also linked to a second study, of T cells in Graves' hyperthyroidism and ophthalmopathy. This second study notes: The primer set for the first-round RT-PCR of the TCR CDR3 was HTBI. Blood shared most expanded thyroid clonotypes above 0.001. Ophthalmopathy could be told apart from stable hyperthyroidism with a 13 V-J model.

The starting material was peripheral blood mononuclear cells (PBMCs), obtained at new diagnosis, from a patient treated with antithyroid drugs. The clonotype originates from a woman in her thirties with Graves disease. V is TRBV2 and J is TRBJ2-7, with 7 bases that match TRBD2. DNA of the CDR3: TGTGCCGGGGGGGGTCTCTACGAGCAGTACTTC. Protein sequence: CAGGGLYEQYF.